Reported below is one T cell receptor (beta chain). No antigen is known for it. There are no base qualities to consult, and no much larger clone falls within one base. CDR1 and CDR2 are drawn from the germline V gene: SGHVS, FQNEAQ. V is reduced by 5 bases and J by 5 bases, leaving a spacing of 9 bases between them. Spanning cysteine to phenylalanine, the CDR3 consists of 12 amino acids. The DNA shown is the 36-base CDR3, in frame from base 1. The sample originates from a study of OX40 agonist ivuxolimab in advanced cancers. For the study in its entirety: Ivuxolimab was a fully human IgG2 agonistic monoclonal antibody targeting the costimulatory receptor OX40 (CD134). The dose-escalation cohort was about 87% male with a mean age of approximately 59 years, ranging from roughly 23 to 80. Prior anti-PD-1, anti-PD-L1 or anti-CTLA-4 therapy was permitted, and approximately 41% of dose-escalation patients had received checkpoint inhibitors. The paper describes the monotherapy dose-escalation part (N of about 52 patients) of the phase I trial of ivuxolimab. Intravenous ivuxolimab was administered to patients every 2 weeks at six dose levels: 0.01, 0.1, 0.3, 1.5, 3 and 10 mg/kg. The purpose of peripheral TCRbeta sequencing was to test whether ivuxolimab changed TCR sequence diversity and led to clonal T-cell expansion. Partial responses occurred in three dose-escalation patients: two with cutaneous melanoma and one with hepatocellular carcinoma. Of the 50 to 55 patients in dose escalation, some 20 had hepatocellular carcinoma, about 15 had melanoma, 9 had renal cell carcinoma and 9 had head and neck cancer.

The trial excluded patients who had a history of autoimmune disease or were on systemic immunosuppression. Peripheral blood for TCR sequencing was collected from all dose cohorts at baseline, on cycle 4 day 1, and on cycle 7 day 1. The samples were drawn from a first-in-human, open-label, multicenter phase I dose-escalation trial of ivuxolimab. Adults with locally advanced or metastatic head and neck squamous cell, hepatocellular, melanoma or renal cell carcinoma were enrolled in the trial. Before TCR sequencing, CD4+ and CD8+ T cells were separately sorted from peripheral blood. General findings and caveats noted by the study authors: At doses of 0.1 to 3.0 mg/kg, clonal expansion of both CD4+ and CD8+ T cells in blood was seen between baseline and week 6. After ivuxolimab, expanded clones were on average more numerous among CD8+ T cells than among CD4+ T cells. Low levels of normalized T-cell clonal expansion were also seen in some patients who did not respond. Which antigens the clonally expanded peripheral T cells were specific for was not determined. In the 0.1-3.0 mg/kg groups, partial responders were among the patients with the lowest normalized peripheral clonal expansion, particularly in CD8+ T cells.

For sequencing of the TCRbeta CDR3 region, genomic DNA was extracted from the sorted cells. TCRbeta CDR3 regions were sequenced using the immunoSEQ Assay. Sourced from immuneACCESS, this table was stored by TCRdb with only in-frame sequences that have V and J called. A share of the clones is absent; for the studies checked, an unresolved V gene accounts for under half, and the remainder has no known explanation. Present in this sample are about 68,000 clones, around nine tenths of which were seen just once. Of the sample, approximately 2% falls within the top ten clones. The sequences come from CD4+ or CD8+ T cells sorted from blood, collected in a trial of the OX40 agonist ivuxolimab. This sequence uses TRBV7-8 and TRBJ2-5; there is no confident call for the D gene. This TCR was sampled from an adult with an advanced solid tumor such as melanoma, head and neck, liver or kidney cancer. The CDR3 reads as follows: CASSAVDETQYF. Here is the DNA: TGTGCCAGCAGCGCAGTCGATGAGACCCAGTACTTC.